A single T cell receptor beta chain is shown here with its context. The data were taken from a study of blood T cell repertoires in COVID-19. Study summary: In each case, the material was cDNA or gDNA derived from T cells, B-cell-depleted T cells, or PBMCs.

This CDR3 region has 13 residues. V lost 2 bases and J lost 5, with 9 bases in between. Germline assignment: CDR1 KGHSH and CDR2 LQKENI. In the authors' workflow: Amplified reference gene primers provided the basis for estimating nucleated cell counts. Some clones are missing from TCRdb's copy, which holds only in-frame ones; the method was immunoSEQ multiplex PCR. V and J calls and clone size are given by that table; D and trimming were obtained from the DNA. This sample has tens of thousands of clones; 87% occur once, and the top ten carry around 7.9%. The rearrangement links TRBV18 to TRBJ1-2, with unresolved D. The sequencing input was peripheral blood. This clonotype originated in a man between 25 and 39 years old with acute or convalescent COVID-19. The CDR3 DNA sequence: TGTGCCAGCTCACCAGAGACACCTTATGGCTACACCTTC. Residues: CASSPETPYGYTF. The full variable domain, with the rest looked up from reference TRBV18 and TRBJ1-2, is NAGVMQNPRHLVRRRGQEARLRCSPMKGHSHVYWYRQLPEEGLKFMVYLQKENIIDESGMPKERFSAEFPKEGPSILRIQQVVRGDSAAYFCASSPETPYGYTFGSGTRLTVV.